A single sample is the source of the 18 T cell receptor beta chains below, sequenced in a study of blood T cell repertoires in COVID-19. The data were produced by immunoSEQ multiplex PCR, yet TCRdb's version contains in-frame clones alone and is incomplete. Here the sample spans roughly 90,000 clones, about 88% being singletons. Sequencing used peripheral blood. All receptors come from a woman over 75 with active COVID-19.

The rearrangement uses TRBV24-1 and TRBJ2-1, with TRBD2 identical over 10 bases. CDR3 size: 14 residues. V was clipped by 5 bases and J by 9 bases; unmatched bases: 6. Germline loops: CDR1 KGHDR, CDR2 SFDVKD. CDR3: CATSAASGRSEQFF. In DNA, the CDR3 is TGTGCCACCAGTGCTGCTAGCGGGAGATCTGAGCAGTTCTTC.

The chain links TRBV28 to TRBJ2-5; D is undetermined. The ends were cut back, 0 bases at V and 1 base at J, with 15 bases in the middle. CDR3 length equals 17 residues. CDR1 and CDR2 from the germline V gene are MDHEN and SYDVKM. The CDR3 sequence: CASSLWSVEFSQETQYF. The CDR3 bases are TGTGCCAGCAGTTTATGGTCCGTCGAGTTCTCCCAAGAGACCCAGTACTTC.

The chain has TRBV5-1 and TRBJ2-1, with D uncertain. The CDR3 runs to 17 residues. Trimming removed 2 bases from V and 0 bases from J, with 15 bases in between. Looked up from germline, CDR1 is SGHRS and CDR2 is YFSETQ. The CDR3 DNA reads as TGCGCCAGCAGCTTAAACCGACATGATAGCTCCTACAATGAGCAGTTCTTC. Its translation: CASSLNRHDSSYNEQFF. The full variable domain, its missing parts supplied by reference TRBV5-1 and TRBJ2-1, is KAGVTQTPRYLIKTRGQQVTLSCSPISGHRSVSWYQQTPGQGLQFLFEYFSETQRNKGNFPGRFSGRQFSNSRSEMNVSTLELGDSALYLCASSLNRHDSSYNEQFFGPGTRLTVL.

The V gene is TRBV9, the J gene TRBJ2-1; the D gene is possibly TRBD2 (5 bases). V dropped 4 bases and J dropped 3 bases, with 14 bases sitting between them. This CDR3 comprises 15 residues. Germline V CDR1 and CDR2: SGDLS, YYNGEE. The CDR3 region is CASSLDGLNYNEQFF. The CDR3 DNA sequence: TGTGCCAGCAGCTTAGACGGACTTAACTACAATGAGCAGTTCTTC.

The chain uses TRBV5-1 and TRBJ2-1, with a tentative D call TRBD1 (6 bases). V lost 0 bases to trimming and J lost 5 bases, with 15 bases between them. Germline loops: CDR1 SGHRS, CDR2 YFSETQ. The CDR3 covers 16 residues. The DNA for the CDR3 is TGCGCCAGCAGCTTGGGGCCGGGACACCTAAACAATGAGCAGTTCTTC. It is translated as CASSLGPGHLNNEQFF.

The V and J genes are TRBV5-5 and TRBJ1-5; D ambiguous. Trimming left V 1 base short and J 3 bases short, with 11 bases between. Germline V CDR1 and CDR2: SGHKS, YYEKEE (reference sequence). CDR3 size: 15 residues. In DNA form, the CDR3 reads TGTGCCAGCAGCTTGATGGCCCAGGTCAATCAGCCCCAGCATTTT. Encoded protein: CASSLMAQVNQPQHF. Variable domain in full (rest from reference TRBV5-5 and TRBJ1-5): DAGVTQSPTHLIKTRGQQVTLRCSPISGHKSVSWYQQVLGQGPQFIFQYYEKEERGRGNFPDRFSARQFPNYSSELNVNALLLGDSALYLCASSLMAQVNQPQHFGDGTRLSIL.

This rearrangement joins TRBV4-3 to TRBJ1-1; no definite D call. This CDR3 has 15 residues. CDR1 is LGHNA, CDR2 YSLEER, per germline. The germline V and J ends were trimmed by 1 base and 6 bases, with 15 bases remaining between them. The CDR3 bases are TGCGCCAGCAGCCAAGGGGAGCAGTTGGCACCTGAAGCTTTCTTT. It translates to CASSQGEQLAPEAFF.

V gene TRBV2 combines with J gene TRBJ2-2, with TRBD2 matching over 7 bases. The CDR3 is 14 residues long. Losses at the gene ends were 7 bases for V and 4 bases for J; bases not matched to a gene: 6. Germline V CDR1 and CDR2: SNHLY, FYNNEI. CDR3 DNA sequence: TGTGCCAGCACCGGACTAGAGGGCACCGGGGAGCTGTTTTTT. This gives the protein CASTGLEGTGELFF.

The chain links TRBV11-3 to TRBJ2-3; tentative D call: TRBD1 (5 bases). V lost 5 bases, J lost 3 bases, and 12 bases lay in between. This CDR3 has 14 amino acids. Germline values: CDR1 SGHNT, CDR2 YENEEA. DNA for the CDR3: TGTGCCAGCAGCCTTAGAGCAGGGACAGATACGCAGTATTTT. Protein: CASSLRAGTDTQYF.

The V gene is TRBV13, the J gene TRBJ2-7; possibly TRBD2 for D (6 bases). The CDR3 length is 13 residues. V was pared by 4 bases and J by 2 bases, with 9 bases between. The germline V gene has CDR1 PRHDT and CDR2 FYEKMQ (reference sequence). The CDR3 here is CASSSRLAYEQYF. As DNA, the CDR3 is TGTGCCAGCAGCTCCCGACTAGCCTACGAGCAGTACTTC.

V and J are TRBV24-1 and TRBJ1-5, with 7 bases lining up with TRBD1. Germline V gene lookup returns CDR1 KGHDR and CDR2 SFDVKD. The CDR3 is 15 amino acids. V shed 6 bases, J shed 3 bases, and the junction held 7 bases outside the gene matches. CDR3 amino acids: CATSPTGSNNQPQHF. The CDR3, as DNA: TGTGCCACCAGTCCGACAGGGAGTAACAATCAGCCCCAGCATTTT.

J is TRBJ2-1 and V is TRBV7-8; 10 bases agree with TRBD2. The germline CDR1 and CDR2 sequences are SGHVS and FQNEAQ. The CDR3 runs 17 residues. The V and J ends lost 0 bases and 3 bases, in that order; junction bases with no gene match: 5. The chain's CDR3 is CASSLAQTSGFYNEQFF. The CDR3 nucleotides read TGTGCCAGCAGCTTAGCGCAGACTAGCGGGTTCTACAATGAGCAGTTCTTC.

V and J are TRBV6-5 and TRBJ1-5; D gene uncertain. V was shortened by 7 bases and J by 1 base, with 8 bases between the two germline ends. Per germline, CDR1 MNHEY and CDR2 SVGAGI. This CDR3 contains 13 residues. The CDR3 sequence: CASTTRSNQPQHF. The CDR3 DNA follows: TGTGCCAGCACAACCAGGAGCAATCAGCCCCAGCATTTT.

This rearrangement joins TRBV28 to TRBJ1-1; maybe TRBD1 (5 bases). Trimming took off 1 base at V and 0 bases at J, with 12 bases between the two ends. The CDR3 consists of 16 residues. The germline CDR1 and CDR2 sequences are MDHEN and SYDVKM. The CDR3 reads CASSLLVATVNTEAFF. CDR3 coding DNA: TGTGCCAGCAGTTTATTAGTTGCGACAGTGAACACTGAAGCTTTCTTT.

The rearrangement uses TRBV11-2 and TRBJ1-6; D may be TRBD1 (6 bases). V was pared by 0 bases and J by 11 bases, with 14 bases between. CDR1 and CDR2 from the germline V gene are SGHAT and FQNNGV. The length of the CDR3 is 15 residues. The CDR3: CASSLDYTGIPPLHF. CDR3 DNA sequence: TGTGCCAGCAGCTTAGATTACACAGGGATCCCACCCCTCCACTTT. Full variable domain (outside the CDR3, taken from reference TRBV11-2 and TRBJ1-6): EAGVAQSPRYKIIEKRQSVAFWCNPISGHATLYWYQQILGQGPKLLIQFQNNGVVDDSQLPKDRFSAERLKGVDSTLKIQPAKLEDSAVYLCASSLDYTGIPPLHFGNGTRLTVT.

The rearrangement uses TRBV29-1 and TRBJ2-1, with 8 nucleotides matching TRBD1. J lost 10 bases, V lost 5 bases, and 7 bases had no gene match. CDR1 and CDR2 from the germline V gene are SQVTM and ANQGSEA. This CDR3 contains 12 residues. CDR3 bases: TGCAGCGTTAATCAGGGGGCTGAGGAGCAGTTCTTC. This codes for CSVNQGAEEQFF.

The chain has TRBV27 and TRBJ2-7, with 13 bases matching TRBD2. The ends lost 7 bases at V and 5 bases at J; junction bases unmatched: 8. The CDR3 runs to 15 residues. Germline CDR1 is MNHEY and CDR2 is SMNVEV (reference sequence). The CDR3 spells CASTRTSGSVHEQYF. CDR3 nucleotides: TGTGCCAGCACGAGGACTAGCGGGAGCGTCCACGAGCAGTACTTC.

A single count supports this clone. The chain employs TRBV3-1 (or the pseudogene TRBV3-2) and TRBJ2-1; D is perhaps TRBD2 (7 bases). The CDR3 contains 16 residues. V was clipped by 4 bases and J by 5 bases, with 18 bases between them. CDR1 is LGHDT, CDR2 YNNKEL, per germline (reference sequence). Here the CDR3 DNA reads TGTGCCAGCAGCCCCAGGGGAGGGAGCGTCAACAATGAGCAGTTCTTC. This translates into CASSPRGGSVNNEQFF.